Listed here are 16 T cell receptor beta chains from one sample, sequenced in a study of radiation and T cells in renal cell carcinoma. Clones were sequenced by immunoSEQ multiplex PCR, and TCRdb holds only the in-frame ones, with some missing. The sample carries tens of thousands of clones, roughly four fifths recorded once. Time point described: baseline pretreatment blood. Treatment specified: 15 Gy SBRT to primary tumor, nephrectomy 4 weeks later. The sample was blood, taken from a patient whose treatment included radiotherapy and nephrectomy. The receptor source for this set is a woman aged 70-85 years with renal cell carcinoma.

The V and J genes are TRBV6-5 and TRBJ2-7; 10 bases are shared with TRBD1. Germline V CDR1 and CDR2: MNHEY, SVGAGI. V shed 7 bases and J 7 bases; nucleotides not matched to a gene: 10. The CDR3 has 14 amino acids. This chain's CDR3 is CASTTGTGAIEQYF. CDR3 DNA sequence: TGTGCCAGCACCACAGGGACAGGGGCTATAGAGCAGTACTTC.

CDR3 DNA sequence: TGCGCCAGCAGCCCGCGGACTAGCGGGGGTGGGGAGACCCAGTACTTC. Translated, it gives CASSPRTSGGGETQYF. The J gene is TRBJ2-5, the V gene TRBV4-1; 13 bases agree with TRBD2. The CDR3 runs 16 residues. CDR1 and CDR2 (germline): MGHRA, YSYEKL. V lost 4 bases and J lost 5; bases outside the gene matches: 7.

This sequence joins TRBV7-3 and TRBJ2-4; tentatively, D is TRBD1 (5 bases). This CDR3 has 16 amino acids. V was shortened by 4 bases and J by 0 bases, with 13 bases between the two germline ends. CDR1 and CDR2 from the germline V gene are SGHTA and FQGTGA. This chain's CDR3 is CASSSGSLLAKNIQYF. CDR3 coding DNA: TGTGCCAGCAGCTCAGGGTCCTTACTAGCCAAAAACATTCAGTACTTC.

The chain combines TRBV6-1 with TRBJ2-5; 9 bases fit TRBD1. Trimming removed 3 bases from V and 2 bases from J; junction bases left unmatched: 13. Germline CDR1 reads MNHNS; CDR2 reads SASEGT. This CDR3 is 18 amino acids long. The CDR3: CASSEVQGARFRQETQYF. The CDR3 nucleotides are TGTGCCAGCAGTGAGGTACAGGGGGCAAGGTTTCGGCAAGAGACCCAGTACTTC.

This clone was picked up one time. The chain couples TRBV5-1 to TRBJ2-7; TRBD2 matches at 8 bases. Germline V gene lookup returns CDR1 SGHRS and CDR2 YFSETQ. CDR3 length: 17 residues. J was trimmed by 0 bases and V by 4 bases; bases with no gene match: 12. The CDR3 loop reads CASSRASSGGSSYEQYF. The CDR3, as DNA: TGCGCCAGCAGCAGAGCCTCCAGCGGGGGTAGCTCCTACGAGCAGTACTTC.

The CDR3 protein is CASTHVGLAGDPSTDTQYF. For the CDR3, the DNA is TGTGCCAGCACCCATGTAGGACTAGCGGGGGACCCGAGCACAGATACGCAGTATTTT. The J gene is TRBJ2-3, the V gene TRBV2; 13 nucleotides match TRBD2. V was pared by 7 bases and J by 0 bases, with 13 bases of the junction left unmatched. The CDR3 extends over 19 amino acids. The germline gives CDR1 SNHLY, CDR2 FYNNEI. Variable domain in full (rest from reference TRBV2 and TRBJ2-3): EPEVTQTPSHQVTQMGQEVILRCVPISNHLYFYWYRQILGQKVEFLVSFYNNEISEKSEIFDDQFSVERPDGSNFTLKIRSTKLEDSAMYFCASTHVGLAGDPSTDTQYFGPGTRLTVL.

This clone was observed a few times. The chain combines TRBV5-4 with TRBJ2-7; 12 bases map to TRBD2. Germline V gives CDR1 SGHNT, CDR2 YYREEE (reference sequence). The CDR3 sequence is 14 residues long. V was pared by 7 bases and J by 5 bases, with 7 bases of the junction left unmatched. The CDR3 sequence: CASSLAGGGDEQYF. CDR3 in DNA: TGTGCCAGCTCACTAGCGGGAGGAGGCGACGAGCAGTACTTC.

This clone was seen only a few times. The chain uses TRBV18 and TRBJ2-1, with 10 nucleotides matching TRBD1. CDR1 and CDR2 from the germline V gene are KGHSH and LQKENI. This CDR3 is 15 amino acids long. The trim removed 3 bases at V and 4 bases at J, leaving 3 bases unmatched. The CDR3 DNA reads TGTGCCAGCTCACCTAGGACAGGGGGGTACAATGAGCAGTTCTTC. It yields the protein CASSPRTGGYNEQFF. The variable domain in full, with the rest retrieved from reference TRBV18 and TRBJ2-1, is NAGVMQNPRHLVRRRGQEARLRCSPMKGHSHVYWYRQLPEEGLKFMVYLQKENIIDESGMPKERFSAEFPKEGPSILRIQQVVRGDSAAYFCASSPRTGGYNEQFFGPGTRLTVL.

The chain links TRBV20-1 to TRBJ2-1; TRBD1 or TRBD2 may be the D gene (5 bases each). Between the trimmed V and J ends, which lost 6 bases and 6 bases, there was a span of 6 bases. This CDR3 has 10 amino acids. The germline V gene encodes CDR1 DFQATT and CDR2 SNEGSKA (reference sequence). In DNA, the CDR3 is TGCAGTGCCGGGGCCAATGAGCAGTTCTTC. Translating gives CSAGANEQFF.

The V call is TRBV9, the J call TRBJ1-2, with D uncertain. The CDR3 spans 13 residues. V lost 3 bases, J lost 8 bases, and 14 bases lay in between. CDR1 and CDR2 (germline): SGDLS, YYNGEE. CDR3 nucleotides: TGTGCCAGCAGCGGAGGAGGAGGGTTCGGCTACACCTTC. Translation: CASSGGGGFGYTF.

The V call is TRBV6-5, the J call TRBJ2-7; either TRBD1 or TRBD2 may supply D (5 bases each). V shed 6 bases and J shed 5 bases, with 17 bases lying between them. Germline V gene data show CDR1 as MNHEY and CDR2 as SVGAGI. The CDR3 totals 14 residues. The CDR3 loop reads CASSRDPGRNEQYF. The CDR3 bases are TGTGCCAGCAGCCGAGATCCGGGGCGTAACGAGCAGTACTTC.

J is TRBJ2-1 and V is TRBV6-6, with D tentatively TRBD2 (6 bases). Looked up from germline, CDR1 is MNHNY and CDR2 is SVGAGI (reference sequence). The CDR3 has 15 residues. The V gene lost 6 bases and the J gene lost 0 bases, with 12 bases spanning the gap. CDR3 in amino acids: CASSRTISSYNEQFF. In DNA form, the CDR3 reads TGTGCCAGCAGCCGGACTATCAGCTCCTACAATGAGCAGTTCTTC.

V and J are TRBV5-1 and TRBJ2-3; 10 bases align to TRBD2. This CDR3 has 15 amino acids. V gave up 4 bases and J gave up 3 bases; unmatched junction bases: 5. Germline loops: CDR1 SGHRS, CDR2 YFSETQ. This CDR3 reads CASSLGTSVTDTQYF. The CDR3 DNA reads TGCGCCAGCAGCCTGGGGACTAGCGTTACAGATACGCAGTATTTT.

This rearrangement joins TRBV5-1 to TRBJ1-1, with a tentative D call TRBD1 (6 bases). The CDR3 contains 16 residues. Trimming shortened V by 1 base and J by 0 bases, and 13 bases separated the two germline ends. From germline, CDR1 is SGHRS and CDR2 YFSETQ. For the CDR3, the DNA is TGCGCCAGCAGCTTGCTTTCCGGGACATTGAACACTGAAGCTTTCTTT. Protein product: CASSLLSGTLNTEAFF.

In this sample, this clone turned up a few times. The chain couples TRBV4-1 to TRBJ2-5; TRBD1 agrees at 7 bases. Per the germline V gene, CDR1 is MGHRA and CDR2 is YSYEKL. V was clipped by 0 bases and J by 3 bases; unmatched bases: 10. This CDR3 region has 17 residues. The CDR3 here is CASSQDARGPKEETQYF. In DNA, the CDR3 is TGCGCCAGCAGCCAAGATGCTAGGGGGCCTAAAGAAGAGACCCAGTACTTC.

This chain joins TRBV7-6 and TRBJ2-5; maybe TRBD1 (5 bases). This CDR3 has 15 residues. Trimming cost V 1 base and J 5 bases, with 14 bases left between them. From germline, CDR1 is SGHVS and CDR2 FNYEAQ. In nucleotides, the CDR3 is TGTGCCAGCAGCTTAGTTGGCTACTCAGGGGAGACCCAGTACTTC. Protein: CASSLVGYSGETQYF.